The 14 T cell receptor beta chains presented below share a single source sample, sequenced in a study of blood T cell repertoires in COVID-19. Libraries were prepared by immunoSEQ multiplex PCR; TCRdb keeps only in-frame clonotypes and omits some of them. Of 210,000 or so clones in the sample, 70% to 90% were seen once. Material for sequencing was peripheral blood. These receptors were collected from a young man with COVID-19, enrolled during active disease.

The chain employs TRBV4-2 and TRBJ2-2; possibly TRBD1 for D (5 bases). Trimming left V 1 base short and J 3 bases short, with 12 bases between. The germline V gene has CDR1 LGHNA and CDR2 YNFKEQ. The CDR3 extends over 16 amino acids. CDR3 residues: CASSQARTLDTGELFF. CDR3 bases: TGTGCCAGCAGCCAAGCTCGGACACTCGACACCGGGGAGCTGTTTTTT.

The DNA for the CDR3 is TGTGCCAGCAGCCAAGAGTATCGGTGGAGGACAGCAGTTTCTGGAAACACCATATATTTT. Translation gives CASSQEYRWRTAVSGNTIYF. The chain recombines TRBV4-2 with TRBJ1-3; a weak D match, TRBD1 (6 bases). CDR1 and CDR2 (germline): LGHNA, YNFKEQ. This CDR3 has 20 residues. V was shortened by 0 bases and J by 1 base, with 22 bases between the two germline ends.

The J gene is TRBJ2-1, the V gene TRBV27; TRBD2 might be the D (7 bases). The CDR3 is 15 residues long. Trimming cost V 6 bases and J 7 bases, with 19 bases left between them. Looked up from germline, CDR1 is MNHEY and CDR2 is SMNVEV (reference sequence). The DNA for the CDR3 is TGTGCCAGCAGAATTTGGGGAGGGGGGCAAAATGAGCAGTTCTTC. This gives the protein CASRIWGGGQNEQFF.

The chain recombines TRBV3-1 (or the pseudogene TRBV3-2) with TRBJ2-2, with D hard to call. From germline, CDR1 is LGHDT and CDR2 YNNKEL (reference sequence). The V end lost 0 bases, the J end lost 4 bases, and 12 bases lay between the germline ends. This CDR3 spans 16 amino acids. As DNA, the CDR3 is TGTGCCAGCAGCCAAGATTTATCACAGAGCACCGGGGAGCTGTTTTTT. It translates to CASSQDLSQSTGELFF.

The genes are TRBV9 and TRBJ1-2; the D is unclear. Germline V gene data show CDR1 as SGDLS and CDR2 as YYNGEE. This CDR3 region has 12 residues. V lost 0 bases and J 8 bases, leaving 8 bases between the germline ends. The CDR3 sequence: CASSVGGKGYTF. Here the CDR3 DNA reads TGTGCCAGCAGCGTAGGAGGGAAAGGCTACACCTTC.

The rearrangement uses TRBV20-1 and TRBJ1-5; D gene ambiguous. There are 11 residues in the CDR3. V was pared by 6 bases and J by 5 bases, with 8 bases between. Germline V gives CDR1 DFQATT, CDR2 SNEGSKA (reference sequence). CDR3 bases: TGCAGTGCCGCAAGAGATCAGCCCCAGCATTTT. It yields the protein CSAARDQPQHF.

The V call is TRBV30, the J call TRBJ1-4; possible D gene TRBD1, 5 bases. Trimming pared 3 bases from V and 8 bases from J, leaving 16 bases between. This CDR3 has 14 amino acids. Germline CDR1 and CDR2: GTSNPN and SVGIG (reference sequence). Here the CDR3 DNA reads TGTGCCTGGAGAAAACGGGGGTTGCGGGAAAAACTGTTTTTT. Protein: CAWRKRGLREKLFF.

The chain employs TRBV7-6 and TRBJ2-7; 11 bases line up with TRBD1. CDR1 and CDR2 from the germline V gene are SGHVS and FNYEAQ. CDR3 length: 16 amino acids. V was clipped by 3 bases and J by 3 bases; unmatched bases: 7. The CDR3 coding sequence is TGTGCCAGCAGCTTTTGGGACAGGGGGGTAGACTACGAGCAGTACTTC. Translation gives CASSFWDRGVDYEQYF.

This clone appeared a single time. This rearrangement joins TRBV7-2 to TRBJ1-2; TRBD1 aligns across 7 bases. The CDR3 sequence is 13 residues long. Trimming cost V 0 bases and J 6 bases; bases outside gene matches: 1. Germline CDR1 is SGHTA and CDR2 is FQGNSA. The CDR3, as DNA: TGTGCCAGCAGCTTAGCAGGGGGCAATGGCTACACCTTC. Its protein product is CASSLAGGNGYTF.

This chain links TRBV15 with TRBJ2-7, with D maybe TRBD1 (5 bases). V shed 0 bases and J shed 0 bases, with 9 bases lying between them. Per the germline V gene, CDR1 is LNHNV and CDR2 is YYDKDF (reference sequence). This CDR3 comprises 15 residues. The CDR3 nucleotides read TGTGCCACCAGCAGAGAGCAGGGCGACTCCTACGAGCAGTACTTC. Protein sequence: CATSREQGDSYEQYF.

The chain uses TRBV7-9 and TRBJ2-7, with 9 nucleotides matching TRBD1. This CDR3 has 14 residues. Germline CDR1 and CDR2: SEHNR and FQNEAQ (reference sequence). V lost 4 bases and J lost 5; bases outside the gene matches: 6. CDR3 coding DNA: TGTGCCAGCAGCTCCAGGGACAGGGAAAACGAGCAGTACTTC. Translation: CASSSRDRENEQYF. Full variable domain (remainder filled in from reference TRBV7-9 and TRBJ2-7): DTGVSQNPRHKITKRGQNVTFRCDPISEHNRLYWYRQTLGQGPEFLTYFQNEAQLEKSRLLSDRFSAERPKGSFSTLEIQRTEQGDSAMYLCASSSRDRENEQYFGPGTRLTVT.

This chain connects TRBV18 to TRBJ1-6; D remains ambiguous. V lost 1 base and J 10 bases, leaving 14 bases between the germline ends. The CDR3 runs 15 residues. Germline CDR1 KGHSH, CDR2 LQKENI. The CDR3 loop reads CASSPQPERRSPLHF. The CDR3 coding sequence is TGTGCCAGCTCACCACAGCCCGAGCGGAGGTCACCCCTCCACTTT.

CDR3 DNA: TGTGCCAGCAGCTCGCAGGGTCTCGATGGCTACACCTTC. Protein product: CASSSQGLDGYTF. The chain employs TRBV7-9 and TRBJ1-2, with a tentative D call TRBD1 (5 bases). The CDR3 consists of 13 residues. CDR1 SEHNR and CDR2 FQNEAQ come from the germline V gene (reference sequence). Trimming removed 4 bases at V and 6 bases at J, with 12 bases between.

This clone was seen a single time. DNA of the CDR3: TGTGCCAGCAGTTTATCCCGCCCGGGACTAGCGCAGGCCGGGGAGCTGTTTTTT. This encodes CASSLSRPGLAQAGELFF. The chain links TRBV27 to TRBJ2-2, with 10 bases lining up with TRBD2. Germline loops: CDR1 MNHEY, CDR2 SMNVEV (reference sequence). V trimming: 0 bases; J trimming: 6 bases; junction bases outside the gene matches: 10. The CDR3 sequence is 18 residues long.